The TCR beta chain under discussion was sequenced for a study of blood T cells in healthy people across ages (dated by TCRdb to about 2015). The study in broad terms: In model experiments, template switching captured roughly one uniquely barcoded TCR beta cDNA molecule for every two T cells. The donors were split into four age groups: young (average 16 years), middle-aged (around 37), aged (roughly 65) and long-lived (over 80). Age-related changes in TCR beta repertoire diversity were measured in the study by deep sequencing normalized with unique cDNA molecular identifiers. Donors of different ages were randomly distributed across sequencing lanes to avoid experimental bias. For two donors (one aged 18 to 29 and one aged 80 or older), the study analyzed two additional independent replicas of 1 million unique cDNA reads from the same blood draw.

The method was 5' RACE. Sequenced on an Illumina HiSeq 2500. A second PCR of about 7 to 12 cycles was run with a J-beta primer mix and a sample-barcoded 5' primer. A template-switch 5' adaptor carrying 12 random nucleotides introduced a unique molecular identifier onto each TCR beta cDNA molecule. Each sample yielded at least 2.5 million CDR3-containing paired-end reads. First-strand cDNA was synthesized from all RNA with the Mint cDNA synthesis kit, primed by a TRBC-specific oligonucleotide. Following uracil-DNA glycosylase treatment, a first 18-cycle PCR with universal primers M1SS and BC2_uni_R was performed on all cDNA. From the authors' description of their analysis: Each sample was normalized by randomly selecting 1 million high-quality reads, each carrying a distinct molecular identifier. Instead of being binned into consensus sequences, reads that shared molecular identifiers were thrown out. MiTCR, set to a Q25 quality threshold and the strictest error-elimination algorithm, was used for CDR3 identification, clonotype clustering and error correction. A nonparametric unseen species model with Euler transformation was used to estimate a lower bound on total TCR beta diversity. TCRdb took the public reads, trimmed them with fastp at Q25, ran MiXCR for clone calling and kept in-frame beta chains. Under each unique CDR3 protein, matching rows form one entry showing the most common genes and DNA. TCRdb, not the authors, supplied the V and J calls. Recorded for this sample are fewer than 800,000 distinct CDR3 sequences; more than 20% of them occurred a single time. The ten largest clones represent approximately 3.6% of the sample.

What the study reported, not specific to this receptor: Observed TCR beta diversity per million T cells fell roughly linearly with age, and a significant reduction was already apparent by age roughly 40. The percentage of naive T cells measured by flow cytometry correlated strongly with observed TCR beta diversity. The CMV infection status of donors was not known, potentially confounding age-related changes in expanded clonotypes. Conclusive comparison of naive and antigen-experienced compartments was prevented by the profiling of bulk unsorted PBMCs. Estimates of total diversity based on one million sequenced T cells were considered lower bounds and underestimates. Compared with the aged group, more naive CD4+ T cells, fewer expanded clones and increased TCR diversity were shown by the long-lived group, suggesting age selection.

In this sample, this clonotype turned up a few times. The antigen it recognizes is unknown. It has no much larger one-base neighbor in the sample; base qualities were not kept. The roughly 39 donors, aged roughly 6 to 95 years, were systemically healthy Caucasian individuals from Russia. Each donor gave 8 to 10 milliliters of peripheral blood, drawn into EDTA-treated Vacutainer tubes. Ficoll-Paque density-gradient centrifugation was used to isolate PBMCs, with at least 7 million per sample. Total RNA was extracted from PBMCs with Trizol reagent, with at least 5.5 micrograms obtained per sample. Naive CD45RAhigh/CD27high T cell percentages were measured by flow cytometry on a PBMC aliquot from every donor. The CDR3, cysteine through phenylalanine, is 13 amino acids long. The kept DNA is CDR3 alone, 39 bases in frame from the first base. The germline V gene specifies ENHRY as CDR1 and SYGVKD as CDR2. V is clipped by 4 bases and J by 4 bases, and the sequence between their germline boundaries is 11 bases long.

Here the chain combines TRBV10-3 and TRBJ2-7, and the D gene may be TRBD2, 5 bases matching. The receptor was derived from a man aged 65 to 85 in good health. The material sequenced was blood. The sequenced DNA: TGTGCCATCAGTGGCACCCGGGATTACGAGCAGTACTTC. This codes for CAISGTRDYEQYF.